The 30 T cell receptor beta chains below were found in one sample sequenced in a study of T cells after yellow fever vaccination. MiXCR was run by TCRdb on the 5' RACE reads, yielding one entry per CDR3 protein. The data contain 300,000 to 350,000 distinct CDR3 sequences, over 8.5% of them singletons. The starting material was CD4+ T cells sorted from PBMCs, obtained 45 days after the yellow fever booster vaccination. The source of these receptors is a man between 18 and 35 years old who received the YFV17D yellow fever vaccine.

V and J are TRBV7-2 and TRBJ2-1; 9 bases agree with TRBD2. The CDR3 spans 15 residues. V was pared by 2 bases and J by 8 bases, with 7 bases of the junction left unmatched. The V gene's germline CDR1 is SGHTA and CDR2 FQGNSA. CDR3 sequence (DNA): TGTGCCAGCAGCTTAATGAGCGGGGGGTTTGATGAGCAGTTCTTC. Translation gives CASSLMSGGFDEQFF.

CDR3 in DNA: TGTGCCAGCAGCATAACTAGTCTCGGTGAGCAGTTCTTC. Its protein is CASSITSLGEQFF. The rearrangement uses TRBV11-2 and TRBJ2-1, with D possibly matching TRBD2 (5 bases). V was clipped by 5 bases and J by 9 bases, with 14 bases between them. The CDR3 is 13 residues long. Germline V lookup: CDR1 SGHAT, CDR2 FQNNGV. Full variable domain (outside the CDR3, taken from reference TRBV11-2 and TRBJ2-1): EAGVAQSPRYKIIEKRQSVAFWCNPISGHATLYWYQQILGQGPKLLIQFQNNGVVDDSQLPKDRFSAERLKGVDSTLKIQPAKLEDSAVYLCASSITSLGEQFFGPGTRLTVL.

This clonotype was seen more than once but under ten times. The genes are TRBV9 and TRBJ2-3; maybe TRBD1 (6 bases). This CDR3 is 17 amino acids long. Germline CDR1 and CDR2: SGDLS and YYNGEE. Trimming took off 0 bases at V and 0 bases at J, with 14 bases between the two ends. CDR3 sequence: CASSVGRGGSSTDTQYF. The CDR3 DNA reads TGTGCCAGCAGCGTAGGCCGAGGGGGTTCTAGCACAGATACGCAGTATTTT.

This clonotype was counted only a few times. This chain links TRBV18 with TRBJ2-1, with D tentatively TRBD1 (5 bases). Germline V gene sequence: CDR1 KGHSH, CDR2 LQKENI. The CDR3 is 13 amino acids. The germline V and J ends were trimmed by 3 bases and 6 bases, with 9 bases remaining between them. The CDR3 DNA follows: TGTGCCAGCTCACCGCAGGGCCTCAATGAGCAGTTCTTC. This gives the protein CASSPQGLNEQFF.

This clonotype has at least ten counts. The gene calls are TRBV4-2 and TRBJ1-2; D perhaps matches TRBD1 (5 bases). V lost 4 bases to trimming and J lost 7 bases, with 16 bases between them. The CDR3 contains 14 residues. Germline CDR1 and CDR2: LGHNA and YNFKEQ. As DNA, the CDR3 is TGTGCCAGCAGCCTAGCCAATTCGGGGGGTGGCTACACCTTC. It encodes CASSLANSGGGYTF.

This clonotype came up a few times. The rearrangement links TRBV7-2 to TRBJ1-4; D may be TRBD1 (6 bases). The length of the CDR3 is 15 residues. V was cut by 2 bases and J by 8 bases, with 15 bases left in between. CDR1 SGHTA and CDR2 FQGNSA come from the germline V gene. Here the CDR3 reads CASSLTSGDEEKLFF. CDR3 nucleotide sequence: TGTGCCAGCAGCTTAACGTCAGGGGACGAGGAAAAACTGTTTTTT.

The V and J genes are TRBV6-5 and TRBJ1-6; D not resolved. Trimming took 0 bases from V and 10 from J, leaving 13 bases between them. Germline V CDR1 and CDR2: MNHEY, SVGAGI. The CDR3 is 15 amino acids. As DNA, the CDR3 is TGTGCCAGCAGTTACTCGAATCTTGCAGGCTCACCCCTCCACTTT. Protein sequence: CASSYSNLAGSPLHF.

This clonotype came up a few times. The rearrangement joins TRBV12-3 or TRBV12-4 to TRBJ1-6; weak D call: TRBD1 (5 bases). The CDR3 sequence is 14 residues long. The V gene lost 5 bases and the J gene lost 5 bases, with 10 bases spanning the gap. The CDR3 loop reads CASSPGVNNSPLHF. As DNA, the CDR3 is TGTGCCAGCAGTCCGGGGGTAAATAATTCACCCCTCCACTTT.

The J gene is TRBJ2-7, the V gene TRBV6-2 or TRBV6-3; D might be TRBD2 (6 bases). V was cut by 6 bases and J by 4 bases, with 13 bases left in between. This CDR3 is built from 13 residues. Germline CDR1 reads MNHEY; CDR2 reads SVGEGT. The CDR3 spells CASRGTATYEQYV. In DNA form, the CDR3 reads TGTGCCAGCAGAGGGACTGCAACGTACGAGCAGTACGTC.

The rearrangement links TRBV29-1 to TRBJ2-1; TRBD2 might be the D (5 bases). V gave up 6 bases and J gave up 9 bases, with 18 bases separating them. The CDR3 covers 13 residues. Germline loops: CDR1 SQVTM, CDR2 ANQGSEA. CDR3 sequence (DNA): TGCAGCGTGAATCCCCCTAGCCTTTTTGAGCAGTTCTTC. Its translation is CSVNPPSLFEQFF.

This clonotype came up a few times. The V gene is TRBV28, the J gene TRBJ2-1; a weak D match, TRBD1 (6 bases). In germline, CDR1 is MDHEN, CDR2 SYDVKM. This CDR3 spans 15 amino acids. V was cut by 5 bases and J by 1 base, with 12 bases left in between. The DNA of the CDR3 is TGTGCCAGCAGTGTACCAGGGGTTTCCTACAATGAGCAGTTCTTC. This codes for CASSVPGVSYNEQFF.

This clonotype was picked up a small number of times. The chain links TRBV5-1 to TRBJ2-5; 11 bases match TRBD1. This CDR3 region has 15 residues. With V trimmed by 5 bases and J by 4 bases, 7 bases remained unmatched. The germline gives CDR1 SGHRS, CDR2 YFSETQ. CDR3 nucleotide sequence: TGCGCCAGCAGGTCCGCCGGGACAGGGGGAGAGACCCAGTACTTC. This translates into CASRSAGTGGETQYF.

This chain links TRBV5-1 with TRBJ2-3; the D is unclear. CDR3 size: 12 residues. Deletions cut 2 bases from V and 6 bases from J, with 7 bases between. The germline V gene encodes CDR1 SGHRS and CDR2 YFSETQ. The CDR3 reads CASSLEHDTQYF. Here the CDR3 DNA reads TGCGCCAGCAGCTTAGAGCACGATACGCAGTATTTT.

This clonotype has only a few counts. The CDR3 protein is CASSLEPGVRNSPLHF. The CDR3, as DNA: TGCGCCAGCAGCCTTGAGCCGGGCGTGAGGAATTCACCCCTCCACTTT. The V gene is TRBV4-3, the J gene TRBJ1-6, with unresolved D. V lost 4 bases to trimming and J lost 7 bases, with 17 bases between them. The CDR3 consists of 16 residues. The germline V gene encodes CDR1 LGHNA and CDR2 YSLEER.

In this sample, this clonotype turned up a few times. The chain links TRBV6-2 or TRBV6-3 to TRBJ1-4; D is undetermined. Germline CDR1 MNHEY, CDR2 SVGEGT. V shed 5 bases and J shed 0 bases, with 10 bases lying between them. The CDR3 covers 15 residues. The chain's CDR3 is CASSVIGATNEKLFF. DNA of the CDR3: TGTGCCAGCAGTGTCATCGGAGCAACTAATGAAAAACTGTTTTTT.

The CDR3 here is CASSYSRLAAQETQYF. As DNA, the CDR3 is TGTGCCAGCAGTTACTCTCGACTAGCGGCCCAAGAGACCCAGTACTTC. This sequence joins TRBV6-5 and TRBJ2-5; 9 nucleotides align to TRBD2. The germline V gene has CDR1 MNHEY and CDR2 SVGAGI. Germline trimming cut 0 bases from V and 1 base from J; bases unmatched to any gene: 3. The CDR3 totals 16 residues.

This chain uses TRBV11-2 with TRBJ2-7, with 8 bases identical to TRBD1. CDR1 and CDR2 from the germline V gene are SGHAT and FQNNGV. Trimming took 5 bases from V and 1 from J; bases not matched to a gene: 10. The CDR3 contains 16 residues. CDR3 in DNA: TGTGCCAGCAGCCCAGCGTTCCGGGACAGGTCCTACGAGCAGTACGTC. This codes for CASSPAFRDRSYEQYV.

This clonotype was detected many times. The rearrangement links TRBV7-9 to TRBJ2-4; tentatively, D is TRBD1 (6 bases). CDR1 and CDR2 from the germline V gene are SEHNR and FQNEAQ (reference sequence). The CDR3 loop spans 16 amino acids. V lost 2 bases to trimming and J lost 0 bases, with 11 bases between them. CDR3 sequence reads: CASSLTGTTAKNIQYF. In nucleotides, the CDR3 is TGTGCCAGCAGCTTAACAGGGACCACAGCCAAAAACATTCAGTACTTC. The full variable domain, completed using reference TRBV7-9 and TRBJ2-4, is DTGVSQNPRHKITKRGQNVTFRCDPISEHNRLYWYRQTLGQGPEFLTYFQNEAQLEKSRLLSDRFSAERPKGSFSTLEIQRTEQGDSAMYLCASSLTGTTAKNIQYFGAGTRLSVL.

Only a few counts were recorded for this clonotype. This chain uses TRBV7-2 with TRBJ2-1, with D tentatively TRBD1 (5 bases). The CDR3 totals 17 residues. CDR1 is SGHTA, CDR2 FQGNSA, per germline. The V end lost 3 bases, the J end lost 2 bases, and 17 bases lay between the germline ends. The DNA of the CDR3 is TGTGCCAGCAGCTTTTTCCTTGGGGCGACAACCTACAATGAGCAGTTCTTC. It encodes CASSFFLGATTYNEQFF. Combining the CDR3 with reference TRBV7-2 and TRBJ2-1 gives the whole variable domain GAGVSQSPSNKVTEKGKDVELRCDPISGHTALYWYRQSLGQGLEFLIYFQGNSAPDKSGLPSDRFSAERTGGSVSTLTIQRTQQEDSAVYLCASSFFLGATTYNEQFFGPGTRLTVL.

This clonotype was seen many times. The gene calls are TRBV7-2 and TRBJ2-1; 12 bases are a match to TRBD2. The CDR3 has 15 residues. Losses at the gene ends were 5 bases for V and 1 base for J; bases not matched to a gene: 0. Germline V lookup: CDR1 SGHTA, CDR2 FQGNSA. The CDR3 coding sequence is TGTGCCAGCAGCGGGACTAGCGGGTCCTACAATGAGCAGTTCTTC. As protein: CASSGTSGSYNEQFF.

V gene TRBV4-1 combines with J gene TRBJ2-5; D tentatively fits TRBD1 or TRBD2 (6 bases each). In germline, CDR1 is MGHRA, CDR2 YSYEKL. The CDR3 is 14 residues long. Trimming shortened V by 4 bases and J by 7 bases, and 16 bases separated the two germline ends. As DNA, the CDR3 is TGCGCCAGCAGCCCGAACACGGAGGGGGGGACCCAGTACTTC. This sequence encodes CASSPNTEGGTQYF.

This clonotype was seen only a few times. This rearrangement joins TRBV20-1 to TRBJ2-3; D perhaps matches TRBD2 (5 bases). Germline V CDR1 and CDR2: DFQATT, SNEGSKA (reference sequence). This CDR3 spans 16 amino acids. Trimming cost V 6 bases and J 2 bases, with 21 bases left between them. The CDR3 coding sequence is TGCAGTGCCGGACGAACTAGACCGTTACCCACAGATACGCAGTATTTT. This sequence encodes CSAGRTRPLPTDTQYF.

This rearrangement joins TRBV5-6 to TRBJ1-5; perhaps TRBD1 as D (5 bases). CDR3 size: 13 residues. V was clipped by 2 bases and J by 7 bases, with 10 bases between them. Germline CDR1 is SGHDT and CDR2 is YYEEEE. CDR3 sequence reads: CASSLGEAQPQHF. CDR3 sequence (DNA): TGTGCCAGCAGCTTAGGGGAGGCGCAGCCCCAGCATTTT.

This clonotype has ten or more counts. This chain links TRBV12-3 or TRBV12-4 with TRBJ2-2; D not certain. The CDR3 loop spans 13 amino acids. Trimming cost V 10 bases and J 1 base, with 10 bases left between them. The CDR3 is CAISHRNTGELFF. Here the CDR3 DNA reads TGTGCCATAAGCCACAGGAACACCGGGGAGCTGTTTTTT.

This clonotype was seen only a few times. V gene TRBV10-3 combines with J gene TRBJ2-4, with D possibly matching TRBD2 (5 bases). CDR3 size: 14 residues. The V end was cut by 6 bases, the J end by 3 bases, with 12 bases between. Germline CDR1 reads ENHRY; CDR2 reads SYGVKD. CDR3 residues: CAIREGRGKNIQYF. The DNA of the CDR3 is TGTGCCATCAGAGAAGGACGGGGCAAAAACATTCAGTACTTC.

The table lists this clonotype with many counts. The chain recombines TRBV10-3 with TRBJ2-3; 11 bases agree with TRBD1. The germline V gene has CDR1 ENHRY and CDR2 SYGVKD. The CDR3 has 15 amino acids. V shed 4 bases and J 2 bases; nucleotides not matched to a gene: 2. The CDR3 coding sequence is TGTGCCATCAGTGCGGACAGGGGGCCCACAGATACGCAGTATTTT. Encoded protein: CAISADRGPTDTQYF.

The CDR3 DNA follows: TGTGCCATCACCATCACTGGGGCGGCCACAGATACGCAGTATTTT. Its translation: CAITITGAATDTQYF. The chain carries TRBV10-3 and TRBJ2-3, with a weak D call TRBD1 (5 bases). The length of the CDR3 is 15 residues. CDR1 ENHRY and CDR2 SYGVKD come from the germline V gene. V was clipped by 7 bases and J by 2 bases, with 16 bases between them.

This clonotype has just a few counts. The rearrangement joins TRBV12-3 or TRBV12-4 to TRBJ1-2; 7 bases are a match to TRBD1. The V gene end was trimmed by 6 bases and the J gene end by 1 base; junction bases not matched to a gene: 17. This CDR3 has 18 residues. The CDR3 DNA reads TGTGCCAGCAGGGAATTGGCTGTGACAGGGATGGGTAACTATGGCTACACCTTC. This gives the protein CASRELAVTGMGNYGYTF.

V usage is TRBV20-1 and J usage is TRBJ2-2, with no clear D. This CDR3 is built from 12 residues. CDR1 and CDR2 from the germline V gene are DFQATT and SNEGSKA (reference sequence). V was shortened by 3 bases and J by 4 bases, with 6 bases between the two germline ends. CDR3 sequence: CSASQPTGELFF. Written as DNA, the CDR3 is TGCAGTGCTAGTCAGCCCACCGGGGAGCTGTTTTTT.

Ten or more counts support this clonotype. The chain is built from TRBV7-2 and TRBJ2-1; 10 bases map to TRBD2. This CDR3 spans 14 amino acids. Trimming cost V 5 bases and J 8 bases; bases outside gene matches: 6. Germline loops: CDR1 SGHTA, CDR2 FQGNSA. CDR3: CASSPLAGRHEQFF. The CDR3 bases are TGTGCCAGCAGCCCACTAGCGGGGCGGCATGAGCAGTTCTTC.